This TCR beta chain originates from a study of T cell responses to AZD1222 COVID-19 vaccine. Notes on the study in general: White British ancestry dominated among donors, who included more females, and clonal diversity was possibly underestimated. Targeting of unmutated variant regions was reportedly seen in nearly half of spike-specific TCRs.

With respect to this clone: Antigen unknown.

Some clones are missing from TCRdb's copy, which holds only in-frame ones; the method was immunoSEQ multiplex PCR. The table includes tens of thousands of clones, just over 90% detected once. Trimming removed 4 bases at V and 6 bases at J, with 13 bases between. The CDR3 is 13 residues long. Germline V gives CDR1 SQVTM, CDR2 ANQGSEA. V usage is TRBV29-1 and J usage is TRBJ1-5, with D tentatively TRBD1 (5 bases). Sequencing was performed on peripheral blood, taken 28 days after the second AZD1222 dose. The TCR sequence derives from an adult who received the AZD1222 COVID-19 vaccine. The CDR3 nucleotides are TGCAGCGTTGCTCGGGGGTTGGGTCAGCCCCAGCATTTT. It translates to CSVARGLGQPQHF.